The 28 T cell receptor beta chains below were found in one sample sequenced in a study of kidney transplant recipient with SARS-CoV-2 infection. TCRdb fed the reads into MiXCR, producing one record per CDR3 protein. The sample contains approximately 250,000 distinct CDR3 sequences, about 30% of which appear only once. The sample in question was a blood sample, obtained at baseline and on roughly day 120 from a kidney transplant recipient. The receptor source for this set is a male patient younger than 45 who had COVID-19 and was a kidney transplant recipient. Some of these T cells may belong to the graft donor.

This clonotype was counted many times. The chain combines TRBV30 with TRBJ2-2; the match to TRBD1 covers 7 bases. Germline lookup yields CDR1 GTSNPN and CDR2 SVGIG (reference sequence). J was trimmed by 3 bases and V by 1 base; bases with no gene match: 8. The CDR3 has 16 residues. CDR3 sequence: CAWSAGTVLYTGELFF. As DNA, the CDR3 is TGTGCCTGGAGTGCCGGGACAGTGCTTTACACCGGGGAGCTGTTTTTT.

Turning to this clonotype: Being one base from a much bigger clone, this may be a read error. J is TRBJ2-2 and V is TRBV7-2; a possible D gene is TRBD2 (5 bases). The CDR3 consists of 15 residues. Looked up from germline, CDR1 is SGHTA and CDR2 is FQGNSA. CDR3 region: CASSLSKIEPGELSF. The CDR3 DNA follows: TGTGCCAGCAGCTTATCAAAGATAGAGCCCGGGGAGCTGTCTTTT.

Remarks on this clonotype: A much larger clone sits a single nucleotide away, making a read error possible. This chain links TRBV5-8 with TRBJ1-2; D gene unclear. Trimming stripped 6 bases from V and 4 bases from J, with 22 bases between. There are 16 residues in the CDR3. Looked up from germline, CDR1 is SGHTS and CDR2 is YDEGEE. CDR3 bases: TGTGCCAGCACTGAATATCATCCACGAAAGACCTATGGCTACACCTTC. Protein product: CASTEYHPRKTYGYTF.

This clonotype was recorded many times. CDR3 sequence (DNA): TGTGCCAGCAGTCCAGAACCGACGGTATTCCCAGCCAAAAACATTCAGTACTTC. It encodes CASSPEPTVFPAKNIQYF. This chain joins TRBV12-3 or TRBV12-4 and TRBJ2-4; D is unresolved. The CDR3 length is 18 residues. Trimming took 5 bases from V and 0 from J, leaving 20 bases between them.

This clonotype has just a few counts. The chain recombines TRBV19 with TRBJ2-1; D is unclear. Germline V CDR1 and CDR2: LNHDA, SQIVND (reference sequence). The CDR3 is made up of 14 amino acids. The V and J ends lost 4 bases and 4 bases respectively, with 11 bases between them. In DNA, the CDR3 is TGTGCCAGTAGTAGGAGTCAGAGATACAATGAGCAGTTCTTC. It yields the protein CASSRSQRYNEQFF.

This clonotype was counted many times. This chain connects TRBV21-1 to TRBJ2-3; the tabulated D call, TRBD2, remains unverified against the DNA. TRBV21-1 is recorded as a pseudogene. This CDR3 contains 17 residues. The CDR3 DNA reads TGTGCCAGCAGTTTAGCACTAGCTACAGTCATGCAAGATACGCAGTATTTT. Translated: CASSLALATVMQDTQYF.

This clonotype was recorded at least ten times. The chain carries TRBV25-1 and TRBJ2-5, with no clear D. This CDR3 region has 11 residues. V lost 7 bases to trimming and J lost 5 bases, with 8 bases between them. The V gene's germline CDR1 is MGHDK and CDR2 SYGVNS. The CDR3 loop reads CASNYRETQYF. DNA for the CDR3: TGTGCCAGCAATTATCGGGAGACCCAGTACTTC.

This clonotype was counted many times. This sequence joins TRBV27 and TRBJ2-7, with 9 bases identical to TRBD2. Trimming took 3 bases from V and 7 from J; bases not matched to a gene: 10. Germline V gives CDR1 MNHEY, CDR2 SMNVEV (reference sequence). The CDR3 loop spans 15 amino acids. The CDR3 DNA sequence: TGTGCCAGCAGTTTCCTAGCGGGGACTGGGGGGGAGCAGTACTTC. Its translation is CASSFLAGTGGEQYF.

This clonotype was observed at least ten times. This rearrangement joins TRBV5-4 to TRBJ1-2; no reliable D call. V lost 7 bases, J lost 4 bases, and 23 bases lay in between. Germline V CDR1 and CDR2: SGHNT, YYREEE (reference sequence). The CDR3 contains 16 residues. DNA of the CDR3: TGTGCCAGCTACATCTGCGTACCAGGAAAGACCTATGGCTACACCTTC. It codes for CASYICVPGKTYGYTF.

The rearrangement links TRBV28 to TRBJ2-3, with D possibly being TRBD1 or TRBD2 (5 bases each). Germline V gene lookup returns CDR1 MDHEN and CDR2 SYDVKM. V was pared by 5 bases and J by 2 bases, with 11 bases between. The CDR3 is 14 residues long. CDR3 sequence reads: CASSRDGTTDTQYF. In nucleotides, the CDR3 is TGTGCCAGCAGTAGGGACGGGACCACAGATACGCAGTATTTT.

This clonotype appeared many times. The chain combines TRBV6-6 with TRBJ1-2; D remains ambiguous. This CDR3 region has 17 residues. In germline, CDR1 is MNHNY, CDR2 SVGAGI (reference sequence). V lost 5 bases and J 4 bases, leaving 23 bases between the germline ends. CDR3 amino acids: CASSNMKGGRKTYGYTF. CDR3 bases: TGTGCCAGCAGTAACATGAAAGGTGGGAGAAAGACCTATGGCTACACCTTC.

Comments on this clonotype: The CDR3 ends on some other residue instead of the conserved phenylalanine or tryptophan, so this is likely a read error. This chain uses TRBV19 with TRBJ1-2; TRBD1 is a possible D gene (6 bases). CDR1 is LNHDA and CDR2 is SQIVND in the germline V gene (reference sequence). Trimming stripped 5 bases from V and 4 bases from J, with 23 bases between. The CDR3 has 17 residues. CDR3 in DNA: TGTGCCAGTAGTTCCGTCGGGACAAATCGAAAGACCTATGGCTACACCCTC. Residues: CASSSVGTNRKTYGYTL.

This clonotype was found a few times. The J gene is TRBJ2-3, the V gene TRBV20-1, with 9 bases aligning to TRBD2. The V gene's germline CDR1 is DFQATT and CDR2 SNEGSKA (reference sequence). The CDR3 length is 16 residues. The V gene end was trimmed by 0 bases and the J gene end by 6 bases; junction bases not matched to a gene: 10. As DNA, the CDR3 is TGCAGTGCTAGAGATCCGGCTAGCGGGAAGGCGGATACGCAGTATTTT. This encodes CSARDPASGKADTQYF.

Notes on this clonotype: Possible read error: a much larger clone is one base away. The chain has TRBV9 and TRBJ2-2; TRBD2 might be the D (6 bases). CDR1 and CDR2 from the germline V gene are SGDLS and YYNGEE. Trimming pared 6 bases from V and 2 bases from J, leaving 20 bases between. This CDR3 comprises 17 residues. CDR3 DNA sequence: TGTGCCAGCAACCCTCGTGCGGGGACCCCTAACACCGGGGAGCTGTTTTTT. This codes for CASNPRAGTPNTGELFF.

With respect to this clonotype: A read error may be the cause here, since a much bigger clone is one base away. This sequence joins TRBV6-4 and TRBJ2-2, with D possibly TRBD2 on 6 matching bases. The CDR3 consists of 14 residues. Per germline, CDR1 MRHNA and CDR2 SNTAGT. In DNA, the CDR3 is TGTACCAGCAGTGACTCTAGCGACACCGGGGAGCTGTTTTTT. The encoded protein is CTSSDSSDTGELFF.

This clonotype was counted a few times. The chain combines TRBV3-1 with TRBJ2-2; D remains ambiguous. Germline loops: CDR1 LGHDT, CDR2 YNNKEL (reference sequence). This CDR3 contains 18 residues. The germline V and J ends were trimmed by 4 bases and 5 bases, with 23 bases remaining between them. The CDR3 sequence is CASSRWIPISGLTGELFF. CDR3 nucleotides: TGTGCCAGCAGCCGTTGGATTCCCATTTCAGGCTTGACCGGGGAGCTGTTTTTT.

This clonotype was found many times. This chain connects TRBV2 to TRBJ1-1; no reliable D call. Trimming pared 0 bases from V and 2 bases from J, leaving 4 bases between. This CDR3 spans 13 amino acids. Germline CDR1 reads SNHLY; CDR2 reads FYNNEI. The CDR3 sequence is CASSEAPNTEAFF. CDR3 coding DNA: TGTGCCAGCAGTGAAGCCCCCAACACTGAAGCTTTCTTT.

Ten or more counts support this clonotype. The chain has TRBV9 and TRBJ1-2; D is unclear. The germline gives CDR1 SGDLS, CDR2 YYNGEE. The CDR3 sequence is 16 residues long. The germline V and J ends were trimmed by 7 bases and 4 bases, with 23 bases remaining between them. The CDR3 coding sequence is TGTGCCAGCGCAGATTCGTACTCAAGAAAGACCTATGGCTACACCTTC. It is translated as CASADSYSRKTYGYTF.

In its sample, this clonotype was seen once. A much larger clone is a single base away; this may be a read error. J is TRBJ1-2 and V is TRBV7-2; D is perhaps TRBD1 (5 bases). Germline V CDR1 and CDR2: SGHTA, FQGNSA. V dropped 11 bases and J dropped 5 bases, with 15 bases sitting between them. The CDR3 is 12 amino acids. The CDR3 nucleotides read TGTGCCGGCACCCCGGGGGGGTATGGCTACACCTTC. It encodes CAGTPGGYGYTF.

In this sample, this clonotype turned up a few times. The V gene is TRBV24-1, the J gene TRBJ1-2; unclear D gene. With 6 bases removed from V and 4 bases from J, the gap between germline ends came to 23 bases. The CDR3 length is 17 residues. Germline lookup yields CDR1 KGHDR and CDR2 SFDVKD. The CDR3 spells CATSYRASTRKTYGYTF. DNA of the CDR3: TGTGCCACCAGTTACCGTGCTAGTACCAGAAAGACCTATGGCTACACCTTC.

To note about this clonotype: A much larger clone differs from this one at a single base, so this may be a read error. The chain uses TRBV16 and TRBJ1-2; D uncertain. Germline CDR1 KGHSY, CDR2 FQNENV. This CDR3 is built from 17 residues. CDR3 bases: TGTGCCAGCAGCCCGCAGACGGTCGTTAGAAAGACCTATGGCTACACCTTT. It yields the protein CASSPQTVVRKTYGYTF.

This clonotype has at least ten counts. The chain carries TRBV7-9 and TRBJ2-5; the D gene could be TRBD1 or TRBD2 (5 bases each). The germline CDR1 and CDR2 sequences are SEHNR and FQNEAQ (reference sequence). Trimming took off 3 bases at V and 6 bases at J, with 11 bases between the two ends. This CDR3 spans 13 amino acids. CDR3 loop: CASSFGTIQTQYF. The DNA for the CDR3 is TGTGCCAGCAGCTTCGGGACCATTCAGACCCAGTACTTC.

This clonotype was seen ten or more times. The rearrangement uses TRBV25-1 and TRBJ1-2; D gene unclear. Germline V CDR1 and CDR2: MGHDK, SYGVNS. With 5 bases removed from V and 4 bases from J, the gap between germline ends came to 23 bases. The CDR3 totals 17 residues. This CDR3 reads CASSTVQELGKTYGYTF. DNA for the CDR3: TGTGCCAGCAGTACGGTTCAAGAACTGGGAAAGACCTATGGCTACACCTTC.

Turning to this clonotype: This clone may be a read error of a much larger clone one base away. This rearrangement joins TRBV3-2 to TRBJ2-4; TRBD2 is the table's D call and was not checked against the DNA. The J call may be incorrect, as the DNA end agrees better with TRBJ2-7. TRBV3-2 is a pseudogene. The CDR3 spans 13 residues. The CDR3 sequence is CASSPSSKYEQYF. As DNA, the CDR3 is TGTGCCAGCAGCCCATCTAGCAAGTACGAGCAGTACTTC.

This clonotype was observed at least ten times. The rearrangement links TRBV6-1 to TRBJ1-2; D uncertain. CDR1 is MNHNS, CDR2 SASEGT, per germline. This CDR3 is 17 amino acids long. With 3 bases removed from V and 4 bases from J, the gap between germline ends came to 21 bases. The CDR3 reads CASSDTTSMRKTYGYTF. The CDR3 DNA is TGTGCCAGCAGTGACACGACCTCTATGCGAAAGACCTATGGCTACACCTTC.

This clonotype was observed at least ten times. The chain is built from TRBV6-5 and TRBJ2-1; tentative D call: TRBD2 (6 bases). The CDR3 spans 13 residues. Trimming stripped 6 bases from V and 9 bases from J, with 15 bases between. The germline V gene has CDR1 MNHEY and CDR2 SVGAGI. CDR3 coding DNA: TGTGCCAGCAGCCAGACTAGGGCTGGTGAGCAGTTCTTC. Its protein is CASSQTRAGEQFF.

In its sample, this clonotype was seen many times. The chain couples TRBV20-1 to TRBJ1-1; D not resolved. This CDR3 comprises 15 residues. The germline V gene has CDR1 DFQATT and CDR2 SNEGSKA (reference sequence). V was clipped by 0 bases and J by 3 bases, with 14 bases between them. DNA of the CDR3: TGCAGTGCTAGAGATTCCCGGAATGGTGACACTGAAGCTTTCTTT. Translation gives CSARDSRNGDTEAFF.

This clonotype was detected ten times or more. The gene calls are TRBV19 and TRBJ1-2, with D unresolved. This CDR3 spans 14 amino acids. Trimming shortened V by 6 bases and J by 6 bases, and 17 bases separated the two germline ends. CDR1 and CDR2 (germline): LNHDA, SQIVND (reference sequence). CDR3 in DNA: TGTGCCAGTAGCTTCCAAAAAGACTGGAATGGCTACACCTTC. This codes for CASSFQKDWNGYTF.